Following are 30 T cell receptor beta chains from one sample sequenced in a study of cytomegalovirus exposure and HLA in healthy donors. PCR primers comprised 60 Vbeta and 13 Jbeta primers. Clones were read by immunoSEQ multiplex PCR, and TCRdb kept only the in-frame ones, dropping some. Found here are 150,000 or so clones, about 84% of them singletons; the top ten hold 4.5% to 7%. The sequenced sample consisted of PBMCs. The receptors originated from a woman aged 40 to 49 in good health and CMV-seropositive.

This clone has just one count. The chain combines TRBV9 with TRBJ1-1; D is unresolved. Looked up from germline, CDR1 is SGDLS and CDR2 is YYNGEE. V was shortened by 2 bases and J by 2 bases, with 10 bases between the two germline ends. The length of the CDR3 is 14 residues. As DNA, the CDR3 is TGTGCCAGCAGCGTGATGGCAGAAAACACTGAAGCTTTCTTT. This codes for CASSVMAENTEAFF.

V is TRBV19 and J is TRBJ2-5, with TRBD2 matching over 8 bases. Germline CDR1 is LNHDA and CDR2 is SQIVND (reference sequence). The length of the CDR3 is 14 residues. Germline trimming cut 5 bases from V and 1 base from J; bases unmatched to any gene: 3. CDR3 nucleotides: TGTGCCAGTAGTTGGAGCGGGAGCCAAGAGACCCAGTACTTC. Protein product: CASSWSGSQETQYF.

This sequence joins TRBV18 and TRBJ2-5; D is uncertain. V lost 3 bases, J lost 2 bases, and 7 bases lay in between. This CDR3 contains 13 residues. The V gene's germline CDR1 is KGHSH and CDR2 LQKENI. Written as DNA, the CDR3 is TGTGCCAGCTCACCGGGCATTCAAGAGACCCAGTACTTC. This codes for CASSPGIQETQYF.

The gene calls are TRBV27 and TRBJ2-7; possible D gene TRBD1, 5 bases. CDR1 and CDR2 (germline): MNHEY, SMNVEV (reference sequence). CDR3 length: 13 residues. Trimming took off 5 bases at V and 9 bases at J, with 17 bases between the two ends. For the CDR3, the DNA is TGTGCCAGCAGTACAGGAGCAGGTTTGGCGCAGTACTTC. This translates into CASSTGAGLAQYF.

This clone was detected only a few times. The rearrangement joins TRBV27 to TRBJ2-5; 9 bases map to TRBD1. Germline CDR1 and CDR2: MNHEY and SMNVEV (reference sequence). Germline trimming cut 6 bases from V and 5 bases from J; bases unmatched to any gene: 16. The CDR3 length is 17 residues. CDR3 in amino acids: CASRPGVGDRARETQYF. CDR3 coding DNA: TGTGCCAGCAGACCCGGGGTAGGGGACAGGGCTCGGGAGACCCAGTACTTC.

The V call is TRBV28, the J call TRBJ1-1, with D possibly matching TRBD1 (6 bases). Germline V gene data show CDR1 as MDHEN and CDR2 as SYDVKM. The CDR3 is 12 amino acids. Trimming stripped 6 bases from V and 4 bases from J, with 9 bases between. CDR3 residues: CASRQGGTEAFF. In DNA, the CDR3 is TGTGCCAGCAGACAGGGTGGCACTGAAGCTTTCTTT.

The chain carries TRBV7-6 and TRBJ1-3; D ambiguous. The germline gives CDR1 SGHVS, CDR2 FNYEAQ. V shed 0 bases and J shed 0 bases, with 18 bases lying between them. The CDR3 totals 19 residues. CDR3 in DNA: TGTGCCAGCAGCTTAGCGCTTTCTGAGGGCGGACGCTCTGGAAACACCATATATTTT. Encoded protein: CASSLALSEGGRSGNTIYF. Complete variable domain (other parts from reference TRBV7-6 and TRBJ1-3): GAGVSQSPRYKVTKRGQDVALRCDPISGHVSLYWYRQALGQGPEFLTYFNYEAQQDKSGLPNDRFSAERPEGSISTLTIQRTEQRDSAMYRCASSLALSEGGRSGNTIYFGEGSWLTVV.

V and J are TRBV19 and TRBJ1-5; no reliable D call. V lost 0 bases, J lost 7 bases, and 7 bases lay in between. CDR1 is LNHDA and CDR2 is SQIVND in the germline V gene (reference sequence). CDR3 size: 13 residues. The DNA for the CDR3 is TGTGCCAGTAGTATAGAATCGGGGCAGCCCCAGCATTTT. Protein sequence: CASSIESGQPQHF.

This chain links TRBV10-3 with TRBJ2-2; TRBD1 is a possible D gene (6 bases). The CDR3 consists of 18 residues. Germline-derived CDR1 and CDR2 are ENHRY and SYGVKD. V was pared by 6 bases and J by 7 bases, with 27 bases between. DNA for the CDR3: TGTGCCATCAGGGCGAACAGGGTTCTGGCGAGAGGTGACGGGGAGCTGTTTTTT. This encodes CAIRANRVLARGDGELFF.

The chain employs TRBV11-3 and TRBJ1-1, with no clear D. The length of the CDR3 is 13 residues. Germline CDR1 and CDR2: SGHNT and YENEEA. Deletions cut 5 bases from V and 4 bases from J, with 11 bases between. CDR3 region: CASSRQMSTEAFF. The CDR3, as DNA: TGTGCCAGCAGCCGACAAATGAGCACTGAAGCTTTCTTT.

The V gene is TRBV13, the J gene TRBJ2-3; a weak D match, TRBD2 (6 bases). The CDR3 spans 15 residues. Trimming took 4 bases from V and 1 from J, leaving 12 bases between them. The germline V gene encodes CDR1 PRHDT and CDR2 FYEKMQ (reference sequence). CDR3 sequence (DNA): TGTGCCAGCAGCTCAACGGGAGCGGGCACAGATACGCAGTATTTT. The encoded protein is CASSSTGAGTDTQYF.

J is TRBJ1-3 and V is TRBV7-8; the match to TRBD1 covers 8 bases. V dropped 3 bases and J dropped 0; count of bases not matched to a gene: 7. CDR1 SGHVS and CDR2 FQNEAQ come from the germline V gene. This CDR3 is 17 amino acids long. The CDR3 protein is CASSLKTGAYSGNTIYF. CDR3 coding DNA: TGTGCCAGCAGCTTGAAGACAGGGGCCTACTCTGGAAACACCATATATTTT.

The chain employs TRBV18 and TRBJ1-1; D remains ambiguous. The CDR3 runs to 13 residues. Trimming took off 5 bases at V and 3 bases at J, with 10 bases between the two ends. Germline CDR1 and CDR2: KGHSH and LQKENI. Here the CDR3 DNA reads TGTGCCAGCTCAGCCGGGAGGGACACTGAAGCTTTCTTT. Protein: CASSAGRDTEAFF.

The chain links TRBV19 to TRBJ2-3; D perhaps matches TRBD1 (6 bases). V was trimmed by 3 bases and J by 3 bases, leaving 13 bases between them. The CDR3 covers 15 residues. Germline assignment: CDR1 LNHDA and CDR2 SQIVND (reference sequence). In DNA, the CDR3 is TGTGCCAGTAGTATCGAGGGGGAGAGGACAGATACGCAGTATTTT. Residues: CASSIEGERTDTQYF. The variable domain in full, with the rest retrieved from reference TRBV19 and TRBJ2-3, is DGGITQSPKYLFRKEGQNVTLSCEQNLNHDAMYWYRQDPGQGLRLIYYSQIVNDFQKGDIAEGYSVSREKKESFPLTVTSAQKNPTAFYLCASSIEGERTDTQYFGPGTRLTVL.

This clone was counted a single time. V gene TRBV29-1 combines with J gene TRBJ2-7, with D tentatively TRBD1 (5 bases). The CDR3 sequence is 12 residues long. V was shortened by 7 bases and J by 4 bases, with 14 bases between the two germline ends. CDR1 is SQVTM, CDR2 ANQGSEA, per germline. The CDR3 is CSATDDSYEQYF. CDR3 DNA: TGCAGCGCAACAGATGACAGTTACGAGCAGTACTTC.

This clone was found a few times. The chain carries TRBV28 and TRBJ2-7; D not certain. The CDR3 contains 13 residues. Germline assignment: CDR1 MDHEN and CDR2 SYDVKM. V lost 1 base, J lost 4 bases, and 8 bases lay in between. CDR3 amino acids: CASSLSRLYEQYF. DNA of the CDR3: TGTGCCAGCAGTTTATCCAGGTTGTACGAGCAGTACTTC. Full variable domain (missing parts from reference TRBV28 and TRBJ2-7): DVKVTQSSRYLVKRTGEKVFLECVQDMDHENMFWYRQDPGLGLRLIYFSYDVKMKEKGDIPEGYSVSREKKERFSLILESASTNQTSMYLCASSLSRLYEQYFGPGTRLTVT.

The rearrangement joins TRBV9 to TRBJ2-6; TRBD2 matches 10 bases. V shed 3 bases and J 4 bases; nucleotides not matched to a gene: 4. CDR3 length equals 16 residues. The germline V gene encodes CDR1 SGDLS and CDR2 YYNGEE. CDR3 residues: CASSGLAGAGANVLTF. As DNA, the CDR3 is TGTGCCAGCAGCGGGCTAGCGGGAGCGGGGGCCAACGTCCTGACTTTC.

This rearrangement joins TRBV7-2 to TRBJ2-2; possibly TRBD2 for D (5 bases). Trimming stripped 3 bases from V and 6 bases from J, with 11 bases between. CDR1 is SGHTA and CDR2 is FQGNSA in the germline V gene. The CDR3 contains 14 residues. The CDR3 protein is CASSFVGASGELFF. CDR3 bases: TGTGCCAGCAGCTTCGTGGGAGCGTCCGGGGAGCTGTTTTTT.

The gene calls are TRBV5-1 and TRBJ1-2; tentative D call: TRBD1 (5 bases). There are 14 residues in the CDR3. Germline CDR1 reads SGHRS; CDR2 reads YFSETQ. Trimming took off 0 bases at V and 6 bases at J, with 12 bases between the two ends. The DNA for the CDR3 is TGCGCCAGCAGCTTGGTAGGGGCGCTGAATGGCTACACCTTC. It is translated as CASSLVGALNGYTF.

The chain links TRBV7-9 to TRBJ2-3, with D possibly TRBD2 on 6 matching bases. V gave up 9 bases and J gave up 2 bases, with 15 bases separating them. Germline loops: CDR1 SEHNR, CDR2 FQNEAQ (reference sequence). This CDR3 comprises 14 residues. The CDR3 DNA reads TGTGCCAGGAGCGGCGGGGCAATCACAGATACGCAGTATTTT. It specifies CARSGGAITDTQYF.

The J gene is TRBJ2-7, the V gene TRBV7-2, with D unresolved. CDR1 is SGHTA, CDR2 FQGNSA, per germline. The length of the CDR3 is 13 residues. Trimming shortened V by 5 bases and J by 6 bases, and 14 bases separated the two germline ends. The CDR3 loop reads CASSPPVLFEQYF. The CDR3 DNA is TGTGCCAGCAGCCCGCCGGTATTGTTCGAGCAGTACTTC.

The V and J genes are TRBV7-9 and TRBJ2-7, with D tentatively TRBD1 (6 bases). The CDR3 covers 15 residues. CDR1 is SEHNR and CDR2 is FQNEAQ in the germline V gene (reference sequence). The V end was cut by 5 bases, the J end by 4 bases, with 18 bases between. The CDR3 DNA reads as TGTGCCAGCAGCCCCAGCGGTGGCAGGGGTTACGAGCAGTACTTC. It codes for CASSPSGGRGYEQYF. Full variable domain (remainder filled in from reference TRBV7-9 and TRBJ2-7): DTGVSQNPRHKITKRGQNVTFRCDPISEHNRLYWYRQTLGQGPEFLTYFQNEAQLEKSRLLSDRFSAERPKGSFSTLEIQRTEQGDSAMYLCASSPSGGRGYEQYFGPGTRLTVT.

The CDR3: CSVGLPPGQNTEAFF. The CDR3 bases are TGCAGCGTTGGCCTTCCTCCGGGACAGAACACTGAAGCTTTCTTT. The chain combines TRBV29-1 with TRBJ1-1; possible D gene TRBD1, 6 bases. V was clipped by 4 bases and J by 1 base, with 16 bases between them. The length of the CDR3 is 15 residues. Germline loops: CDR1 SQVTM, CDR2 ANQGSEA. The variable domain in full, completed from reference TRBV29-1 and TRBJ1-1, reads SAVISQKPSRDICQRGTSLTIQCQVDSQVTMMFWYRQQPGQSLTLIATANQGSEATYESGFVIDKFPISRPNLTFSTLTVSNMSPEDSSIYLCSVGLPPGQNTEAFFGQGTRLTVV.

The chain has TRBV5-1 and TRBJ1-1; D gene unclear. The CDR3 loop spans 17 amino acids. Trimming took off 3 bases at V and 0 bases at J, with 18 bases between the two ends. Germline CDR1 reads SGHRS; CDR2 reads YFSETQ. The CDR3 nucleotides are TGCGCCAGCAGCTCGGTACCCGGTCTTGAGGTGAACACTGAAGCTTTCTTT. Translating it yields CASSSVPGLEVNTEAFF. Full variable domain (missing parts from reference TRBV5-1 and TRBJ1-1): KAGVTQTPRYLIKTRGQQVTLSCSPISGHRSVSWYQQTPGQGLQFLFEYFSETQRNKGNFPGRFSGRQFSNSRSEMNVSTLELGDSALYLCASSSVPGLEVNTEAFFGQGTRLTVV.

The chain carries TRBV28 and TRBJ1-5, with D possibly being TRBD1 (6 bases). V lost 9 bases and J lost 9, with 30 bases in between. Per germline, CDR1 MDHEN and CDR2 SYDVKM. The CDR3 length is 17 residues. CDR3 region: CASTPTPGTHAYWPQHF. The CDR3 DNA reads TGTGCCAGTACCCCGACCCCCGGGACACACGCCTATTGGCCCCAGCATTTT.

This clone was recorded once. The chain employs TRBV7-3 and TRBJ2-3; TRBD1 aligns across 9 bases. This CDR3 contains 15 residues. Trimming at V came to 5 bases and at J to 10 bases, leaving 13 bases not matched to a gene. Germline CDR1 and CDR2: SGHTA and FQGTGA. The CDR3 bases are TGTGCCAGCAGCGCCTGGGGGGACAGGGACAAGGCGCAGTATTTT. Translated, it gives CASSAWGDRDKAQYF.

This chain joins TRBV10-3 and TRBJ1-1; D not resolved. The CDR3 is made up of 11 amino acids. V shed 4 bases and J shed 5 bases, with 5 bases lying between them. Germline V gene data show CDR1 as ENHRY and CDR2 as SYGVKD. CDR3: CAISVGTEAFF. In DNA form, the CDR3 reads TGTGCCATCAGTGTCGGGACTGAAGCTTTCTTT.

The chain is built from TRBV30 and TRBJ2-5; a weak D match, TRBD2 (6 bases). Trimming cost V 1 base and J 7 bases, with 13 bases left between them. The CDR3 is 13 residues long. CDR1 and CDR2 (germline): GTSNPN, SVGIG (reference sequence). CDR3 loop: CAWSDGLGGTQYF. In nucleotides, the CDR3 is TGTGCCTGGAGTGATGGGTTGGGAGGGACCCAGTACTTC.

About this clone: Its ends do not fully match the called genes, so a read error is possible. The chain carries TRBV2 and TRBJ2-1, with 11 bases that match TRBD1. The germline gives CDR1 SNHLY, CDR2 FYNNEI. CDR3 length: 14 amino acids. The CDR3 loop is CAGSVGQGAYEQFF. The CDR3 DNA is TGTGCCGGCAGTGTAGGACAGGGGGCGTATGAGCAGTTCTTC. Full variable domain (missing parts from reference TRBV2 and TRBJ2-1): EPEVTQTPSHQVTQMGQEVILRCVPISNHLYFYWYRQILGQKVEFLVSFYNNEISEKSEIFDDQFSVERPDGSNFTLKIRSTKLEDSAMYFCAGSVGQGAYEQFFGPGTRLTVL.

V is TRBV7-9 and J is TRBJ1-5; 8 bases agree with TRBD1. The CDR3 is 14 residues long. The junction had 5 bases not matched to a gene; V was cut back by 5 bases and J by 5 bases. Germline loops: CDR1 SEHNR, CDR2 FQNEAQ (reference sequence). CDR3 sequence: CASSPQTGDQPQHF. The CDR3 DNA follows: TGTGCCAGCAGCCCTCAGACAGGGGATCAGCCCCAGCATTTT.